One and the same sample provided the 24 T cell receptor beta chains below, sequenced in a study of glioma-infiltrating T cells. Using RNA template, CDR3s of TCR alpha and beta were amplified with iRepertoire arm-PCR. Each CDR3 protein gets one entry after TCRdb re-called the multiplex PCR reads with MiXCR. The table lists approximately 190,000 distinct CDR3 sequences, about 31% of them singletons, with around 20% in the top ten. Sequencing used glioma tissue, nonneoplastic brain tissue, or PBMCs (not recorded which). These receptors were obtained from a human donor with low-grade glioma or glioblastoma, undergoing nonglioma brain surgery, or in good health (not recorded which).

This clonotype was counted many times. The chain carries TRBV6-1 and TRBJ1-1; D may be TRBD1 (5 bases). Germline lookup yields CDR1 MNHNS and CDR2 SASEGT. Trimming stripped 5 bases from V and 0 bases from J, with 19 bases between. This CDR3 region has 17 residues. DNA for the CDR3: TGTGCCAGCAGTTACGGGGGAGACAGCCCCCTGAACACTGAAGCTTTCTTT. Translating it yields CASSYGGDSPLNTEAFF.

This clonotype was observed at least ten times. V is TRBV4-1 and J is TRBJ1-1; D remains unclear. The V gene's germline CDR1 is MGHRA and CDR2 YSYEKL. The CDR3 is 14 amino acids. Between the trimmed V and J ends, which lost 0 bases and 1 base, there was a span of 6 bases. The CDR3 here is CASSQDRENTEAFF. The CDR3 region has the DNA TGCGCCAGCAGCCAAGATCGGGAGAACACTGAAGCTTTCTTT.

This chain connects TRBV7-3 to TRBJ2-7; either TRBD1 or TRBD2 may fit D (5 bases each). This CDR3 has 15 amino acids. The germline CDR1 and CDR2 sequences are SGHTA and FQGTGA. Trimming cost V 6 bases and J 1 base, with 16 bases left between them. CDR3 sequence (DNA): TGTGCCAGCAGAGAGCAGACATGGGGGTCCTACGAGCAGTACTTC. Amino acids: CASREQTWGSYEQYF. The whole variable domain, remainder taken from reference TRBV7-3 and TRBJ2-7, is GAGVSQTPSNKVTEKGKYVELRCDPISGHTALYWYRQSLGQGPEFLIYFQGTGAADDSGLPNDRFFAVRPEGSVSTLKIQRTERGDSAVYLCASREQTWGSYEQYFGPGTRLTVT.

Remarks on this clonotype: This may stem from a read error, because a much larger clone lies one nucleotide away. The V and J genes are TRBV7-9 and TRBJ1-6; no firm D call. The CDR3 spans 13 residues. CDR1 is SEHNR and CDR2 is FQNEAQ in the germline V gene (reference sequence). CDR3 sequence: CSSSRNPSPPLHF. The CDR3 nucleotides read TGTTCCAGCAGCCGGAACCCCTCTCCACCCCTCCACTTT. The full variable domain, completed using reference TRBV7-9 and TRBJ1-6, is DTGVSQNPRHKITKRGQNVTFRCDPISEHNRLYWYRQTLGQGPEFLTYFQNEAQLEKSRLLSDRFSAERPKGSFSTLEIQRTEQGDSAMYLCSSSRNPSPPLHFGNGTRLTVT.

This clonotype was counted at least ten times. J is TRBJ1-5 and V is TRBV4-1; D uncertain. From germline, CDR1 is MGHRA and CDR2 YSYEKL. Trimming cost V 0 bases and J 1 base, with 7 bases left between them. This CDR3 region has 15 residues. CDR3 in DNA: TGCGCCAGCAGCCAAGATCGAGACAGCAATCAGCCCCAGCATTTT. Protein sequence: CASSQDRDSNQPQHF.

For this clonotype: This could be a read error, since a much larger clone is one nucleotide away. V usage is TRBV7-2 and J usage is TRBJ2-2, with D tentatively TRBD2 (5 bases). The CDR3 runs to 13 residues. The germline CDR1 and CDR2 sequences are SGHTA and FQGNSA. This CDR3 is CASSQLNTGELSF. As DNA, the CDR3 is TGTGCCAGCAGCCAATTAAACACCGGGGAGCTGTCTTTT. Supplemented by reference TRBV7-2 and TRBJ2-2, the full variable domain reads GAGVSQSPSNKVTEKGKDVELRCDPISGHTALYWYRQSLGQGLEFLIYFQGNSAPDKSGLPSDRFSAERTGGSVSTLTIQRTQQEDSAVYLCASSQLNTGELSFGEGSRLTVL.

The chain couples TRBV11-2 to TRBJ2-3; the D is unclear. Trimming pared 1 base from V and 0 bases from J, leaving 11 bases between. Germline assignment: CDR1 SGHAT and CDR2 FQNNGV. CDR3 length: 16 amino acids. CDR3 residues: CASSLVTGVSTDTQYF. The CDR3 nucleotides read TGTGCCAGCAGCTTAGTTACCGGAGTTAGCACAGATACGCAGTATTTT.

This clonotype showed up many times. V is TRBV7-2 and J is TRBJ2-1; the match to TRBD2 covers 8 bases. The J segment lost 5 bases and the V segment lost 3 bases, leaving 6 bases of the junction unmatched. This CDR3 has 15 amino acids. CDR1 and CDR2 (germline): SGHTA, FQGNSA. The CDR3: CASSFPAGGNNEQFF. For the CDR3, the DNA is TGTGCCAGCAGCTTCCCTGCGGGAGGTAACAATGAGCAGTTCTTC. Full variable domain (rest looked up from reference TRBV7-2 and TRBJ2-1): GAGVSQSPSNKVTEKGKDVELRCDPISGHTALYWYRQSLGQGLEFLIYFQGNSAPDKSGLPSDRFSAERTGGSVSTLTIQRTQQEDSAVYLCASSFPAGGNNEQFFGPGTRLTVL.

This clonotype appeared once. One base away lies a much larger clone, so this may be a sequencing read error. This rearrangement joins TRBV7-2 to TRBJ2-3; tentative D call: TRBD2 (6 bases). The CDR3 runs to 15 residues. Germline assignment: CDR1 SGHTA and CDR2 FQGNSA. CDR3 in amino acids: CASSFGGGRTDTKYF. CDR3 sequence (DNA): TGTGCCAGCAGCTTCGGGGGAGGACGCACAGATACGAAGTATTTT.

The sample holds many counts of this clonotype. This rearrangement joins TRBV7-2 to TRBJ2-7; 8 nucleotides line up with TRBD1. Losses at the gene ends were 5 bases for V and 4 bases for J; bases not matched to a gene: 7. CDR1 SGHTA and CDR2 FQGNSA come from the germline V gene. The CDR3 is 14 residues long. The CDR3 is CASSRHRGRYEQYF. DNA for the CDR3: TGTGCCAGCAGCCGTCACAGGGGGAGGTACGAGCAGTACTTC.

Notes on this clonotype: A read error may account for a junction end that differs from germline. The genes are TRBV5-1 and TRBJ2-5; D might be TRBD2 (6 bases). The V gene's germline CDR1 is SGHRS and CDR2 YFSETQ. The length of the CDR3 is 16 residues. The CDR3 DNA reads TGCGCCAGCAGCTTAACTGCTAGCGTGGGCCAAGAGACCGAGTACTTC. Protein sequence: CASSLTASVGQETEYF.

On this clonotype: A much larger clone differs from this one at a single base, so this may be a read error. The V call is TRBV4-1, the J call TRBJ2-3; TRBD2 matches 7 bases. This CDR3 comprises 16 residues. Germline CDR1 and CDR2: MGHRA and YSYEKL. The CDR3 DNA reads TGCGCCAGCAGCCAAGGAAGGCTAGCGGCCACAGATGCGCAGTATTTT. Protein product: CASSQGRLAATDAQYF.

Remarks on this clonotype: This clone may be a read error of a much larger clone one base away. This chain uses TRBV19 with TRBJ1-5, with D unresolved. V shed 6 bases and J shed 7 bases, with 13 bases lying between them. Per germline, CDR1 LNHDA and CDR2 SQIVND (reference sequence). The CDR3 contains 13 residues. The chain's CDR3 is CASSTVRRQPQHF. Written as DNA, the CDR3 is TGTGCCAGTAGCACAGTGAGGAGGCAGCCCCAGCATTTT.

Concerning this clonotype itself: A much larger clone is a single base away; this may be a read error. This chain joins TRBV3-1 and TRBJ2-7; the D gene is possibly TRBD2 (5 bases). The germline CDR1 and CDR2 sequences are LGHDT and YNNKEL (reference sequence). The CDR3 spans 15 residues. V was pared by 7 bases and J by 7 bases, with 23 bases between. This CDR3 is CASIPDGLGGGEQYF. The CDR3 bases are TGTGCCAGCATCCCCGACGGACTCGGCGGAGGAGAGCAGTACTTC.

This clonotype was counted at least ten times. V is TRBV7-2 and J is TRBJ2-7; TRBD1 agrees at 8 bases. Trimming at V came to 3 bases and at J to 3 bases, leaving 4 bases not matched to a gene. The CDR3 contains 14 residues. Germline CDR1 and CDR2: SGHTA and FQGNSA. CDR3 sequence reads: CASSFGTGHYEQYF. The DNA for the CDR3 is TGTGCCAGCAGCTTCGGGACAGGCCACTACGAGCAGTACTTC.

The sample holds a few counts of this clonotype. The rearrangement uses TRBV4-1 and TRBJ1-2, with D perhaps TRBD1 (5 bases). V was clipped by 3 bases and J by 4 bases, with 12 bases between them. The CDR3 runs 14 residues. Per the germline V gene, CDR1 is MGHRA and CDR2 is YSYEKL. The CDR3 DNA is TGCGCCAGCAGCCACCTCGACAGAAGCTATGGCTACACCTTC. It is translated as CASSHLDRSYGYTF.

This clonotype was counted at least ten times. The CDR3 sequence is CASSYRQYQETQYF. CDR3 coding DNA: TGTGCCAGCAGTTACCGACAGTACCAAGAGACCCAGTACTTC. The chain is built from TRBV6-6 and TRBJ2-5, with a tentative D call TRBD1 (5 bases). The CDR3 covers 14 residues. Germline CDR1 and CDR2: MNHNY and SVGAGI (reference sequence). Deletions cut 2 bases from V and 0 bases from J, with 7 bases between.

In this sample, this clonotype turned up many times. The genes are TRBV6-6 and TRBJ1-1; weak D call: TRBD1 (5 bases). The CDR3 totals 13 residues. CDR1 is MNHNY and CDR2 is SVGAGI in the germline V gene (reference sequence). Between the trimmed V and J ends, which lost 2 bases and 4 bases, there was a span of 8 bases. This chain's CDR3 is CASSYEGSTEAFF. The DNA for the CDR3 is TGTGCCAGCAGTTACGAGGGGTCCACTGAAGCTTTCTTT.

This clonotype was detected only a few times. V gene TRBV6-1 combines with J gene TRBJ2-6; a possible D gene is TRBD1 (6 bases). Deletions cut 7 bases from V and 4 bases from J, with 20 bases between. This CDR3 spans 17 amino acids. The germline V gene has CDR1 MNHNS and CDR2 SASEGT. The CDR3 loop is CASKKRGRSAGANVLTF. The CDR3 coding sequence is TGTGCCAGCAAAAAAAGGGGGAGATCTGCCGGGGCCAACGTCCTGACTTTC.

The sample holds many counts of this clonotype. V usage is TRBV6-2 or TRBV6-3 and J usage is TRBJ2-1; the D gene is possibly TRBD1 (6 bases). The CDR3 has 14 amino acids. V was pared by 4 bases and J by 8 bases, with 15 bases between. Germline CDR1 is MNHEY and CDR2 is SVGEGT. CDR3 in DNA: TGTGCCAGCAGTTCGAACAGGGCTGCATATGAGCAGTTCTTC. Its protein is CASSSNRAAYEQFF.

This clonotype was found many times. The chain joins TRBV10-2 to TRBJ2-7; no definite D call. The germline gives CDR1 WSHSY, CDR2 SAAADI. V was cut by 0 bases and J by 6 bases, with 9 bases left in between. This CDR3 spans 13 amino acids. As DNA, the CDR3 is TGCGCCAGCAGTGAGTCGGTTCATCCCGAGCAGTACTTC. Translating gives CASSESVHPEQYF.

The chain recombines TRBV30 with TRBJ2-3, with TRBD2 matching over 7 bases. Germline loops: CDR1 GTSNPN, CDR2 SVGIG (reference sequence). The CDR3 is made up of 14 amino acids. Germline trimming cut 5 bases from V and 2 bases from J; bases unmatched to any gene: 7. The CDR3 loop is CAWSGRPNTDTQYF. In nucleotides, the CDR3 is TGTGCCTGGTCCGGGAGGCCTAACACAGATACGCAGTATTTT.

Many counts were recorded for this clonotype. The rearrangement joins TRBV27 to TRBJ2-1; D not resolved. The CDR3 consists of 15 residues. Per the germline V gene, CDR1 is MNHEY and CDR2 is SMNVEV (reference sequence). The V end was cut by 2 bases, the J end by 3 bases, with 11 bases between. CDR3 amino acids: CASSLSPNNYNEQFF. CDR3 sequence (DNA): TGTGCCAGCAGTTTAAGCCCGAACAACTACAATGAGCAGTTCTTC.

The chain joins TRBV20-1 to TRBJ2-3; no definite D call. The germline V gene encodes CDR1 DFQATT and CDR2 SNEGSKA (reference sequence). With 2 bases removed from V and 6 bases from J, the gap between germline ends came to 12 bases. This CDR3 has 13 residues. The CDR3 DNA is TGCAGTGCTAGATCTTTAACTACGGATACGCAGTATTTT. Its protein product is CSARSLTTDTQYF.